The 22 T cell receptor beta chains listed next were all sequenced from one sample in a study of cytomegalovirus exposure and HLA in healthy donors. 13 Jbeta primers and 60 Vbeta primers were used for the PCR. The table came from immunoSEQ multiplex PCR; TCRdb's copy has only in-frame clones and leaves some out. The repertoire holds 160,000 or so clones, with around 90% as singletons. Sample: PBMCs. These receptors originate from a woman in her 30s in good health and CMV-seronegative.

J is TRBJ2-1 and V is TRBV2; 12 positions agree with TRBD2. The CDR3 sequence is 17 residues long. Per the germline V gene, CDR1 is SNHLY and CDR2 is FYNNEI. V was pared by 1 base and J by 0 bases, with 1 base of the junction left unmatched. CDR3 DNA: TGTGCCAGCAGTGAAGTGACTAGCGGGAGCTCCTACAATGAGCAGTTCTTC. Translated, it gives CASSEVTSGSSYNEQFF.

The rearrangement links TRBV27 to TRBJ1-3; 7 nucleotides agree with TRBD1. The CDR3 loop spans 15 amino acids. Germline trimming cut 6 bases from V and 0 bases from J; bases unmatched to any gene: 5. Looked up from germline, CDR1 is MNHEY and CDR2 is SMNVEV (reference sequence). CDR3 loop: CASRGDSVSGNTIYF. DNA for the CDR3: TGTGCCAGCAGGGGGGACAGCGTCTCTGGAAACACCATATATTTT.

The CDR3 loop is CASSPPREGVADTQYF. CDR3 bases: TGTGCCAGCAGTCCCCCGCGGGAGGGAGTCGCAGATACGCAGTATTTT. The genes are TRBV25-1 and TRBJ2-3, with 9 bases identical to TRBD2. Germline V CDR1 and CDR2: MGHDK, SYGVNS. This CDR3 region has 16 residues. The ends lost 5 bases at V and 4 bases at J; junction bases unmatched: 10.

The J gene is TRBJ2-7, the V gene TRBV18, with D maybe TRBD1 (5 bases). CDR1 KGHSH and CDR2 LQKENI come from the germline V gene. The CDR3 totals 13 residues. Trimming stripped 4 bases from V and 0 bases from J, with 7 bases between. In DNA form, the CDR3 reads TGTGCCAGCTCACGACAGAACTCCTACGAGCAGTACTTC. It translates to CASSRQNSYEQYF.

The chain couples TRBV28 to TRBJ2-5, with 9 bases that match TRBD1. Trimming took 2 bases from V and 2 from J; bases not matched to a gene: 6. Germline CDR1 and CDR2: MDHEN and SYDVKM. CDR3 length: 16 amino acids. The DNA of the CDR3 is TGTGCCAGCAGTTTAACCGGGACAGGGTCACAAGAGACCCAGTACTTC. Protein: CASSLTGTGSQETQYF.

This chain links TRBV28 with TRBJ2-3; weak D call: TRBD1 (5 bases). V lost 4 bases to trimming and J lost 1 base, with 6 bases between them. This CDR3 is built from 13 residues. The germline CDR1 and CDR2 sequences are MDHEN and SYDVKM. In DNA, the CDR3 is TGTGCCAGCAGTTCACAGGGCACAGATACGCAGTATTTT. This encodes CASSSQGTDTQYF.

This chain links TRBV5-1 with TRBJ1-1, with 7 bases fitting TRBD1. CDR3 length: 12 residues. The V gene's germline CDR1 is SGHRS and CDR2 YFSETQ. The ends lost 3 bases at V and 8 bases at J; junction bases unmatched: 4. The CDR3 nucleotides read TGCGCCAGCAGCTCAAGGACAGGCGAAGCTTTCTTT. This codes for CASSSRTGEAFF. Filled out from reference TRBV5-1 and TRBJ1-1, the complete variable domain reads KAGVTQTPRYLIKTRGQQVTLSCSPISGHRSVSWYQQTPGQGLQFLFEYFSETQRNKGNFPGRFSGRQFSNSRSEMNVSTLELGDSALYLCASSSRTGEAFFGQGTRLTVV.

CDR3 protein: CASSMTGGFTEAFF. The CDR3 DNA reads TGTGCCAGTAGTATGACAGGGGGGTTCACTGAAGCTTTCTTT. The rearrangement links TRBV19 to TRBJ1-1; 9 positions agree with TRBD1. This CDR3 is built from 14 residues. The junction had 3 bases not matched to a gene; V was cut back by 3 bases and J by 4 bases. Germline CDR1 LNHDA, CDR2 SQIVND (reference sequence). Full variable domain (missing parts from reference TRBV19 and TRBJ1-1): DGGITQSPKYLFRKEGQNVTLSCEQNLNHDAMYWYRQDPGQGLRLIYYSQIVNDFQKGDIAEGYSVSREKKESFPLTVTSAQKNPTAFYLCASSMTGGFTEAFFGQGTRLTVV.

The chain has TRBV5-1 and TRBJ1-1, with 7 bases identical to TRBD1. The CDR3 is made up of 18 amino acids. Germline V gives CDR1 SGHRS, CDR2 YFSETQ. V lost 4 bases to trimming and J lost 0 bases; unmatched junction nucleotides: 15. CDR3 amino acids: CASSKYVGGGPLNTEAFF. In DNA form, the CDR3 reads TGCGCCAGCAGCAAATACGTCGGAGGGGGCCCACTGAACACTGAAGCTTTCTTT. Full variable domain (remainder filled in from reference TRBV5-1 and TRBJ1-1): KAGVTQTPRYLIKTRGQQVTLSCSPISGHRSVSWYQQTPGQGLQFLFEYFSETQRNKGNFPGRFSGRQFSNSRSEMNVSTLELGDSALYLCASSKYVGGGPLNTEAFFGQGTRLTVV.

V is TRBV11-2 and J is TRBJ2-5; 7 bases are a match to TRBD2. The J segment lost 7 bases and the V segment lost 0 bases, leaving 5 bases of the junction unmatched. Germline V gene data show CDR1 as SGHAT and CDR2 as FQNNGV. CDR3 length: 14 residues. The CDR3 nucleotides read TGTGCCAGCAGCTTAGAGCCCAGGGAGGGGACCCAGTACTTC. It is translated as CASSLEPREGTQYF.

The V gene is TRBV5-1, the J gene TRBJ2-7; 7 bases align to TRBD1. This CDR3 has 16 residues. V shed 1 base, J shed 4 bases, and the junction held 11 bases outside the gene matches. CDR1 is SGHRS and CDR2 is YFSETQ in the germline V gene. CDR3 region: CASSLMRGGDYYEQYF. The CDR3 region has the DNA TGCGCCAGCAGCTTGATGCGAGGGGGCGATTATTACGAGCAGTACTTC.

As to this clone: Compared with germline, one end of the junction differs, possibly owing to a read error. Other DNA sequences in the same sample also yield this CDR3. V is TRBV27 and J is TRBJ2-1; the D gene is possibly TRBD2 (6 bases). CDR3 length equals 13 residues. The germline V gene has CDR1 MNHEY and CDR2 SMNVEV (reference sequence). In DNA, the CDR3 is TGTGCTAGCACTAGCCCTTTTGGCAATGAGCAGTTCTTC. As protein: CASTSPFGNEQFF.

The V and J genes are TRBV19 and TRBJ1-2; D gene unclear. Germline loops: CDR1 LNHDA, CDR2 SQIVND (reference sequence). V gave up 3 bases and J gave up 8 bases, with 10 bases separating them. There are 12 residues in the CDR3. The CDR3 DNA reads TGTGCCAGTAGTATCGACATTTCGGGCTACACCTTC. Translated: CASSIDISGYTF. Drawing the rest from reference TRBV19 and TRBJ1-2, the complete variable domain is DGGITQSPKYLFRKEGQNVTLSCEQNLNHDAMYWYRQDPGQGLRLIYYSQIVNDFQKGDIAEGYSVSREKKESFPLTVTSAQKNPTAFYLCASSIDISGYTFGSGTRLTVV.

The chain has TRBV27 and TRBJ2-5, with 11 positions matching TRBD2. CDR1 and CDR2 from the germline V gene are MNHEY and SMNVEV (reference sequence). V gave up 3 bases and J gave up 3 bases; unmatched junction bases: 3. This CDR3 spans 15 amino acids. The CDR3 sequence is CASSFLAGGEETQYF. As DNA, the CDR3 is TGTGCCAGCAGTTTCTTAGCGGGAGGGGAAGAGACCCAGTACTTC.

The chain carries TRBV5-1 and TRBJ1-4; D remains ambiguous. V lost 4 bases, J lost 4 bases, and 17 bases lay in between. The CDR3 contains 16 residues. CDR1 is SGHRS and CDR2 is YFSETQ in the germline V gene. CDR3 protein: CASSPLPGGDNEKLFF. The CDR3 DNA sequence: TGCGCCAGCAGCCCTCTCCCGGGTGGTGATAATGAAAAACTGTTTTTT.

The CDR3 DNA reads TGTGCCAGCAGCCGGAACAGGGGAGCTCAGCCCCAGCATTTT. Protein: CASSRNRGAQPQHF. V gene TRBV6-6 combines with J gene TRBJ1-5, with 7 bases identical to TRBD1. V lost 6 bases and J lost 6; bases outside the gene matches: 8. The CDR3 contains 14 residues. CDR1 and CDR2 from the germline V gene are MNHNY and SVGAGI (reference sequence).

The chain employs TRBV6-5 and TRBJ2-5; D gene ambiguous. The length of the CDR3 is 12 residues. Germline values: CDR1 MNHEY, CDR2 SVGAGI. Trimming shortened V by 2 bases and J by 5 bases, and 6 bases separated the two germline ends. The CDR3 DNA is TGTGCCAGCAGTTACATCGGGGAGACCCAGTACTTC. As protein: CASSYIGETQYF.

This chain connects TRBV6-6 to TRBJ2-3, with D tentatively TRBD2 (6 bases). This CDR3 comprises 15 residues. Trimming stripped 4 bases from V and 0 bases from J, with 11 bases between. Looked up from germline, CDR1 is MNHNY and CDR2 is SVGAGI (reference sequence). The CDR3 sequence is CASSLGGASTDTQYF. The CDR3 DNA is TGTGCCAGCAGTTTGGGCGGGGCTAGCACAGATACGCAGTATTTT.

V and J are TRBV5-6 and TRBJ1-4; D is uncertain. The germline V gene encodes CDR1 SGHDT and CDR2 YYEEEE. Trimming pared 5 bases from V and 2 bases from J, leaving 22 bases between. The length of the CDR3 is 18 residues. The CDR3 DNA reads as TGTGCCAGCAGTAAAATGGGTCCAGGTCTGGCGACTAATGAAAAACTGTTTTTT. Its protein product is CASSKMGPGLATNEKLFF.

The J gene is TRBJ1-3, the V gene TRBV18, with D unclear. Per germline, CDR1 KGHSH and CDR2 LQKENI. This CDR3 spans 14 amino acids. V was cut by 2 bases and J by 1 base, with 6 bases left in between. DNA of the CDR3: TGTGCCAGCTCACCAGCGGGGTCTGGAAACACCATATATTTT. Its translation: CASSPAGSGNTIYF.

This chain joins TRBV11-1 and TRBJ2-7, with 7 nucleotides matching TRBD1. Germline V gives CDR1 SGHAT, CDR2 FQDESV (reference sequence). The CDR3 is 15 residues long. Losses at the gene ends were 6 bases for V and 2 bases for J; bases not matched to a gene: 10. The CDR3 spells CASSSGTANPYEQYF. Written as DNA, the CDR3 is TGTGCCAGCAGTTCCGGGACAGCTAACCCCTACGAGCAGTACTTC. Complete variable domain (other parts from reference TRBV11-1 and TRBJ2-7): EAEVAQSPRYKITEKSQAVAFWCDPISGHATLYWYRQILGQGPELLVQFQDESVVDDSQLPKDRFSAERLKGVDSTLKIQPAELGDSAMYLCASSSGTANPYEQYFGPGTRLTVT.

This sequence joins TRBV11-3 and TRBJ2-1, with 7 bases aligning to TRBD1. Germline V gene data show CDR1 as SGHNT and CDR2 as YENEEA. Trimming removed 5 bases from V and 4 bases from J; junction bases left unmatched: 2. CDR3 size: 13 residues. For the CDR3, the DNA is TGTGCCAGCAGCGACAGGGAGTACAATGAGCAGTTCTTC. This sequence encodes CASSDREYNEQFF.